A single sample gave rise to the 8 T cell receptor beta chains below, sequenced in a study of T cells in Graves' hyperthyroidism and ophthalmopathy. TCR beta CDR3 region amplification was performed from RNA transcripts. First-round RT-PCR targeting the TCR CDR3 was performed with the HTBI primer set. TCRdb reprocessed the multiplex PCR reads with MiXCR, giving one entry per CDR3 protein. The sample contains fewer than 750,000 distinct CDR3 sequences, roughly 15% of which appear only once. The sequencing sample was made of blood. These receptors came from a woman in her fifties or sixties with Graves' ophthalmopathy.

This clonotype was counted only a few times. The chain is built from TRBV5-1 and TRBJ2-1, with 7 bases lining up with TRBD1. This CDR3 contains 15 residues. Germline V CDR1 and CDR2: SGHRS, YFSETQ. V gave up 4 bases and J gave up 0 bases; unmatched junction bases: 4. CDR3 sequence: CASSRGQNSYNEQFF. CDR3 coding DNA: TGCGCCAGCAGCCGGGGACAGAACTCCTACAATGAGCAGTTCTTC.

This clonotype was picked up many times. The chain combines TRBV9 with TRBJ2-1; the match to TRBD2 covers 8 bases. With 3 bases clipped from V and 4 bases from J, the junction kept 6 bases outside the gene matches. Germline lookup yields CDR1 SGDLS and CDR2 YYNGEE. The CDR3 totals 15 residues. The CDR3 DNA is TGTGCCAGCAGCGACGGACTAGCAGAATACAATGAGCAGTTCTTC. Translating it yields CASSDGLAEYNEQFF.

This clonotype has a handful of counts. The rearrangement joins TRBV19 to TRBJ2-3, with 10 bases that match TRBD2. The CDR3 has 17 residues. Germline-derived CDR1 and CDR2 are LNHDA and SQIVND (reference sequence). With V trimmed by 3 bases and J by 6 bases, 12 bases remained unmatched. CDR3 in amino acids: CASSIALIRAGGDTQYF. The CDR3 bases are TGTGCCAGTAGTATCGCCCTAATTCGAGCGGGGGGGGATACGCAGTATTTT.

CDR3 sequence reads: CASSQFGQQNTEAFF. In nucleotides, the CDR3 is TGCGCCAGCAGCCAATTCGGACAGCAGAACACTGAAGCTTTCTTT. This chain connects TRBV4-1 to TRBJ1-1, with D maybe TRBD1 (6 bases). Germline lookup yields CDR1 MGHRA and CDR2 YSYEKL. Trimming cost V 2 bases and J 1 base, with 11 bases left between them. The CDR3 runs 15 residues.

This clonotype showed up many times. This sequence joins TRBV28 and TRBJ1-2; D not certain. The CDR3 is made up of 14 amino acids. With 5 bases removed from V and 7 bases from J, the gap between germline ends came to 17 bases. Germline-derived CDR1 and CDR2 are MDHEN and SYDVKM. CDR3 sequence (DNA): TGTGCCAGCAGTCTACTAATGGCAGGTCGTGGCTACACCTTC. Its protein product is CASSLLMAGRGYTF.

This clonotype was observed at least ten times. The chain has TRBV20-1 and TRBJ1-2; D might be TRBD1 (6 bases). CDR1 is DFQATT and CDR2 is SNEGSKA in the germline V gene (reference sequence). CDR3 length equals 11 residues. V lost 6 bases and J 6 bases, leaving 11 bases between the germline ends. The CDR3 nucleotides read TGCAGTGCCGACTACAGGGATGGCTACACCTTC. Amino acids: CSADYRDGYTF.

This clonotype has ten or more counts. The rearrangement links TRBV7-9 to TRBJ2-1, with D possibly being TRBD2 (6 bases). The CDR3 has 17 amino acids. In germline, CDR1 is SEHNR, CDR2 FQNEAQ (reference sequence). Between the trimmed V and J ends, which lost 4 bases and 0 bases, there was a span of 16 bases. The CDR3 sequence is CASSSPGERSSYNEQFF. In DNA form, the CDR3 reads TGTGCCAGCAGCTCCCCGGGGGAGCGGAGCTCCTACAATGAGCAGTTCTTC. The whole variable domain, filled in from reference TRBV7-9 and TRBJ2-1, reads DTGVSQNPRHKITKRGQNVTFRCDPISEHNRLYWYRQTLGQGPEFLTYFQNEAQLEKSRLLSDRFSAERPKGSFSTLEIQRTEQGDSAMYLCASSSPGERSSYNEQFFGPGTRLTVL.

At least ten counts were recorded for this clonotype. This rearrangement joins TRBV4-2 to TRBJ2-3, with TRBD1 as a possible D gene (5 bases). Germline V lookup: CDR1 LGHNA, CDR2 YNFKEQ. The CDR3 length is 14 residues. V was cut by 4 bases and J by 7 bases, with 15 bases left in between. Here the CDR3 reads CASSPSGASHTQYF. The CDR3 nucleotides are TGTGCCAGCAGCCCCTCTGGGGCGTCACATACGCAGTATTTT.